Listed below are T cell receptor beta chains from one sample, sequenced in a study of vaccination and CD4 T cells after COVID-19. MiXCR, run by TCRdb on the PCR reads, gives a single entry per CDR3 protein. Here the sample spans about 15,000 distinct CDR3 sequences, about a fifth being singletons. Their antigens remain unidentified. This material consisted of CD4+ T cells from blood, cultured in vitro, taken before SARS-CoV-2 vaccination. These receptors came from a human donor who received a COVID-19 vaccine. CDR3s leave out the opening cysteine and the closing phenylalanine or tryptophan. The order of the fields is CDR3 protein, J gene, V gene.

CDR3aa: ATSSLRTDNEKLF; j_gene: TRBJ1-4; v_gene: TRBV15
CDR3aa: ASRGGLGRRVSGNTIY; j_gene: TRBJ1-3; v_gene: TRBV12-3/TRBV12-4
CDR3aa: ASSVDRGAAGEQC; j_gene: TRBJ2-7; v_gene: TRBV2
CDR3aa: SATTGGDNQPQH; j_gene: TRBJ1-5; v_gene: TRBV20-1
CDR3aa: ASSVATAGGGGGYT; j_gene: TRBJ1-2; v_gene: TRBV9
CDR3aa: SASPGATNEKLF; j_gene: TRBJ1-4; v_gene: TRBV20-1
CDR3aa: ASSERGASDTQY; j_gene: TRBJ2-3; v_gene: TRBV10-1
CDR3aa: ASSHYSGGTDTQY; j_gene: TRBJ2-3; v_gene: TRBV5-1
CDR3aa: ASSLLAGDYGYT; j_gene: TRBJ1-2; v_gene: TRBV12-3/TRBV12-4
CDR3aa: ASSYSWTPDRPYEQY; j_gene: TRBJ2-7; v_gene: TRBV6-5
CDR3aa: ASSATGGIYNEQF; j_gene: TRBJ2-1; v_gene: TRBV6-1
CDR3aa: ASSGPFHGYT; j_gene: TRBJ1-2; v_gene: TRBV6-1
CDR3aa: ASSLTLLDTIY; j_gene: TRBJ1-3; v_gene: TRBV7-3
CDR3aa: ASSFYGTGVTGELF; j_gene: TRBJ2-2; v_gene: TRBV5-6
CDR3aa: ASSLSRDEQF; j_gene: TRBJ2-1; v_gene: TRBV12-3/TRBV12-4
CDR3aa: ASSLTSGANVLT; j_gene: TRBJ2-6; v_gene: TRBV7-3
CDR3aa: ASTRLLGYEQY; j_gene: TRBJ2-7; v_gene: TRBV6-1
CDR3aa: ATSRGQLNTETQY; j_gene: TRBJ2-5; v_gene: TRBV15
CDR3aa: ASSLATLLVGGYT; j_gene: TRBJ1-2; v_gene: TRBV7-9
CDR3aa: ASRREGYGYT; j_gene: TRBJ1-2; v_gene: TRBV19
CDR3aa: ASRSSGRGNQPQH; j_gene: TRBJ1-5; v_gene: TRBV12-3/TRBV12-4
CDR3aa: ASSPGQGSGNTIY; j_gene: TRBJ1-3; v_gene: TRBV6-1
CDR3aa: ASSLMSGDGAYEQY; j_gene: TRBJ2-7; v_gene: TRBV7-3
CDR3aa: ATSREGGTNTGELF; j_gene: TRBJ2-2; v_gene: TRBV15
CDR3aa: ASRVSNQPQH; j_gene: TRBJ1-5; v_gene: TRBV6-1
CDR3aa: ASSRLDFGTGELF; j_gene: TRBJ2-2; v_gene: TRBV12-3/TRBV12-4